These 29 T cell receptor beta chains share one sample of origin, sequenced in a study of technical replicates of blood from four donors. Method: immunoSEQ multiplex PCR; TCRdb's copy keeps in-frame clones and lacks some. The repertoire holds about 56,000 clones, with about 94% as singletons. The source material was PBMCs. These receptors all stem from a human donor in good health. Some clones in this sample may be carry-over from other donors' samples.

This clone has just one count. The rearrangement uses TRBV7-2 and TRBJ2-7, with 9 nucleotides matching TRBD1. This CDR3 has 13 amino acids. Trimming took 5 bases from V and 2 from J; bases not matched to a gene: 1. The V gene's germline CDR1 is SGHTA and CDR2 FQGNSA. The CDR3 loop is CASSRDRAYEQYF. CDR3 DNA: TGTGCCAGCAGCCGGGACAGGGCCTACGAGCAGTACTTC.

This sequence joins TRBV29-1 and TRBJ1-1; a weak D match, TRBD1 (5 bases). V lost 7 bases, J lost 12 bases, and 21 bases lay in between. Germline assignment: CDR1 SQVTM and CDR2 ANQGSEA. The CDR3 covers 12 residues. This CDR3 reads CSAVGFRGESFF. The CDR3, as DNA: TGCAGCGCCGTCGGCTTCCGGGGGGAGTCTTTCTTT.

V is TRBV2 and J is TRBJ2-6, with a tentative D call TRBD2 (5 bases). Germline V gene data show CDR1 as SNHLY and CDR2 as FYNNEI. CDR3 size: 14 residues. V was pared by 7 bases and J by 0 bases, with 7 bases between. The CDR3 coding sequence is TGTGCCAGCAACGGGATCTCTGGGGCCAACGTCCTGACTTTC. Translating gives CASNGISGANVLTF.

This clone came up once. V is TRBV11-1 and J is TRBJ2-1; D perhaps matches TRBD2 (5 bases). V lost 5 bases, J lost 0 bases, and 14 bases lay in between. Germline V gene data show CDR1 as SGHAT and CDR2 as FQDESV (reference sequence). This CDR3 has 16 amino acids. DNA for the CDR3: TGTGCCAGCAGCCTTCAGCGGTCCCGCTCCTACAATGAGCAGTTCTTC. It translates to CASSLQRSRSYNEQFF. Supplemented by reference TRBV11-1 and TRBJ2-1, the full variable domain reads EAEVAQSPRYKITEKSQAVAFWCDPISGHATLYWYRQILGQGPELLVQFQDESVVDDSQLPKDRFSAERLKGVDSTLKIQPAELGDSAMYLCASSLQRSRSYNEQFFGPGTRLTVL.

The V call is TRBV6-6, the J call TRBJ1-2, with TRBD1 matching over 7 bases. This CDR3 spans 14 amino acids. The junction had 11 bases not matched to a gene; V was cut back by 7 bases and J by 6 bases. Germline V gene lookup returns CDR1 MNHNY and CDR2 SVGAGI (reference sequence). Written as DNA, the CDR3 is TGTGCCAGCACCGACAGGGCTGTCAATGATGGCTACACCTTC. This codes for CASTDRAVNDGYTF.

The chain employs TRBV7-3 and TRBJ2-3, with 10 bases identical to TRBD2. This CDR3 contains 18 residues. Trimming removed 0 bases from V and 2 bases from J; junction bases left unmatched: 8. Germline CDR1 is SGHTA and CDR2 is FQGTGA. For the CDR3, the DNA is TGTGCCAGCAGCTTAACGTTTTGGAGCGGGGGGGTCACAGATACGCAGTATTTT. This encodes CASSLTFWSGGVTDTQYF. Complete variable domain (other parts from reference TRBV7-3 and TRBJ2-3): GAGVSQTPSNKVTEKGKYVELRCDPISGHTALYWYRQSLGQGPEFLIYFQGTGAADDSGLPNDRFFAVRPEGSVSTLKIQRTERGDSAVYLCASSLTFWSGGVTDTQYFGPGTRLTVL.

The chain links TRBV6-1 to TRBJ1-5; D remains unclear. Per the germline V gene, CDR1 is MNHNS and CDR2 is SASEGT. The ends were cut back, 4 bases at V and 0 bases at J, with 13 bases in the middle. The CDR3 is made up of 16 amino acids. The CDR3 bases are TGTGCCAGCAGTGCCCCGAGCGGTGATAGCAATCAGCCCCAGCATTTT. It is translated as CASSAPSGDSNQPQHF.

The CDR3 reads CASSILGELFF. The CDR3, as DNA: TGTGCCAGTAGTATACTCGGGGAGCTGTTTTTT. The rearrangement joins TRBV19 to TRBJ2-2; D remains ambiguous. V was cut by 2 bases and J by 7 bases, with 2 bases left in between. Germline CDR1 LNHDA, CDR2 SQIVND (reference sequence). The CDR3 runs 11 residues.

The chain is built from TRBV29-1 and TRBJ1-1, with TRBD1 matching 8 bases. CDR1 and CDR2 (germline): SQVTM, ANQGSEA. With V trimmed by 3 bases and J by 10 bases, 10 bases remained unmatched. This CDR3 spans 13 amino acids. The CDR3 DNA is TGCAGCGTTGACTGGGACAGGCATTACCGAGCTTTCTTT. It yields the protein CSVDWDRHYRAFF. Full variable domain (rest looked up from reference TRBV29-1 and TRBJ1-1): SAVISQKPSRDICQRGTSLTIQCQVDSQVTMMFWYRQQPGQSLTLIATANQGSEATYESGFVIDKFPISRPNLTFSTLTVSNMSPEDSSIYLCSVDWDRHYRAFFGQGTRLTVV.

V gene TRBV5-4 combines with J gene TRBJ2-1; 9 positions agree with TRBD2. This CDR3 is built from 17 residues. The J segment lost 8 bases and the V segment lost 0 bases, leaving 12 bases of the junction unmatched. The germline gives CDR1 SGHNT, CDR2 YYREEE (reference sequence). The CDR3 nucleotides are TGTGCCAGCAGCTTGGGGTTAGCGGGGGTGTTTGGGGATGAGCAGTTCTTC. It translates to CASSLGLAGVFGDEQFF.

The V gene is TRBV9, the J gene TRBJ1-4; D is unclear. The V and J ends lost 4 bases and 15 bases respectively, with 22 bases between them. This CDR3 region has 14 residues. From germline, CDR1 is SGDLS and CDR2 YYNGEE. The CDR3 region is CASSPSRRAERLFF. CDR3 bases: TGTGCCAGCAGCCCGTCCCGGAGGGCTGAAAGATTGTTTTTT. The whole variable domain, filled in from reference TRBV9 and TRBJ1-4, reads DSGVTQTPKHLITATGQRVTLRCSPRSGDLSVYWYQQSLDQGLQFLIQYYNGEERAKGNILERFSAQQFPDLHSELNLSSLELGDSALYFCASSPSRRAERLFFGSGTQLSVL.

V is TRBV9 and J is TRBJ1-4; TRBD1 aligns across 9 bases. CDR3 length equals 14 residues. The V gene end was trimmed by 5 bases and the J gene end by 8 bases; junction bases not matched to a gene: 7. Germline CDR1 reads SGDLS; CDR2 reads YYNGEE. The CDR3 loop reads CASSEQGAREKLFF. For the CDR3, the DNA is TGTGCCAGCAGTGAACAGGGGGCGCGAGAAAAACTGTTTTTT. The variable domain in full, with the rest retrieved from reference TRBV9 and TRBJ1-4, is DSGVTQTPKHLITATGQRVTLRCSPRSGDLSVYWYQQSLDQGLQFLIQYYNGEERAKGNILERFSAQQFPDLHSELNLSSLELGDSALYFCASSEQGAREKLFFGSGTQLSVL.

CDR3 sequence: CASSQEPRQGLFF. CDR3 DNA sequence: TGTGCCAGCAGCCAAGAACCGAGACAGGGGTTGTTCTTC. The chain couples TRBV14 to TRBJ2-1; 8 nucleotides line up with TRBD1. With 0 bases clipped from V and 15 bases from J, the junction kept 7 bases outside the gene matches. The V gene's germline CDR1 is SGHDN and CDR2 FVKESK. The CDR3 has 13 amino acids. Supplemented by reference TRBV14 and TRBJ2-1, the full variable domain reads EAGVTQFPSHSVIEKGQTVTLRCDPISGHDNLYWYRRVMGKEIKFLLHFVKESKQDESGMPNNRFLAERTGGTYSTLKVQPAELEDSGVYFCASSQEPRQGLFFGPGTRLTVL.

DNA of the CDR3: TGTGCCAGCAGCTCCACGAGGGCGCATAACTCCTACGAGCAGTACTTC. As protein: CASSSTRAHNSYEQYF. The genes are TRBV7-9 and TRBJ2-7, with D perhaps TRBD2 (5 bases). Between the trimmed V and J ends, which lost 4 bases and 0 bases, there was a span of 16 bases. This CDR3 contains 16 residues. Germline-derived CDR1 and CDR2 are SEHNR and FQNEAQ (reference sequence).

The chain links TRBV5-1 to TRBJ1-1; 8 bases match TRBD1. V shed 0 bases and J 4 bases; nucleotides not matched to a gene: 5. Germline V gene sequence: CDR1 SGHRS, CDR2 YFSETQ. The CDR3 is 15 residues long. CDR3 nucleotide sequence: TGCGCCAGCAGCTTGGACAGGGGGGGGAGCACTGAAGCTTTCTTT. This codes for CASSLDRGGSTEAFF.

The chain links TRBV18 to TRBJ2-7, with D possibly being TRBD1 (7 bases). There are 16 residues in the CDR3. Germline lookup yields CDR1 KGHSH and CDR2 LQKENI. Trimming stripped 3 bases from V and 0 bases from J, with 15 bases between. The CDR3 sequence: CASSPGGRGASYEQYF. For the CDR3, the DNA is TGTGCCAGCTCACCGGGGGGCAGGGGGGCCTCCTACGAGCAGTACTTC.

The CDR3 region has the DNA TGTGCCAGCAGCCAATTTGGCACAGATACGCAGTATTTT. Protein product: CASSQFGTDTQYF. V usage is TRBV7-2 and J usage is TRBJ2-3; D unresolved. Per the germline V gene, CDR1 is SGHTA and CDR2 is FQGNSA. The V gene lost 5 bases and the J gene lost 1 base, with 7 bases spanning the gap. This CDR3 is 13 amino acids long.

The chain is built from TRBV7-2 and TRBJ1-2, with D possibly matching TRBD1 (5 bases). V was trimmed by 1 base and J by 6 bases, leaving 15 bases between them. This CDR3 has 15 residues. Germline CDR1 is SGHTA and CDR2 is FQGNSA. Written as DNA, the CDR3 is TGTGCCAGCAGCTTAGACCGCAGGGTACAGGATGGCTACACCTTC. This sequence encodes CASSLDRRVQDGYTF. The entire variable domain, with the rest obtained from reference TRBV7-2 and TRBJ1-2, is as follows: GAGVSQSPSNKVTEKGKDVELRCDPISGHTALYWYRQSLGQGLEFLIYFQGNSAPDKSGLPSDRFSAERTGGSVSTLTIQRTQQEDSAVYLCASSLDRRVQDGYTFGSGTRLTVV.

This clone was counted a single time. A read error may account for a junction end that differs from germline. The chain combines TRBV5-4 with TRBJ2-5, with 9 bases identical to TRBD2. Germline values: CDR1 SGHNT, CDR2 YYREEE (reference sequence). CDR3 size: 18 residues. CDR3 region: CASSGGGLAGITREAQYF. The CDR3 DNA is TGTGCCAGCAGCGGGGGGGGTCTAGCGGGAATTACAAGAGAGGCCCAGTACTTC.

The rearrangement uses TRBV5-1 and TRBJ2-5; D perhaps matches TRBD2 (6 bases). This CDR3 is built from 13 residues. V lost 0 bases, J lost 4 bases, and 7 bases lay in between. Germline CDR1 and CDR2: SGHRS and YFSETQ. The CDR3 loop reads CASSLATRETQYF. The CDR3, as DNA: TGCGCCAGCAGCTTGGCGACTAGAGAGACCCAGTACTTC.

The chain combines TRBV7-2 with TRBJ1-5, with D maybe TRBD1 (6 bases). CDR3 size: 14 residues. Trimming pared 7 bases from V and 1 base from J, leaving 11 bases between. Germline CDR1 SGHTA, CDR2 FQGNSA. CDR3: CASNPGQSNQPQHF. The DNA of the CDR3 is TGTGCCAGCAATCCCGGACAGAGCAATCAGCCCCAGCATTTT.

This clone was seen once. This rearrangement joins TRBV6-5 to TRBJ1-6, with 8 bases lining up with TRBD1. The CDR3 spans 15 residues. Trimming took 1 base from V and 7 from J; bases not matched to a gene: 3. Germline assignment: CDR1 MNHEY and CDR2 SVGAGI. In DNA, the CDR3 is TGTGCCAGCAGTTACTTACAGGGGGGGAATTCACCCCTCCACTTT. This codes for CASSYLQGGNSPLHF.

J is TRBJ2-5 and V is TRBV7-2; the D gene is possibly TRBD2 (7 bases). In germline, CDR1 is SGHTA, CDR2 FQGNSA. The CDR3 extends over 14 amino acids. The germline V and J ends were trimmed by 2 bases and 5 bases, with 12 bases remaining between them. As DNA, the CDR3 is TGTGCCAGCAGCTTATCGGGGGGCCAGGAGACCCAGTACTTC. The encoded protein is CASSLSGGQETQYF.

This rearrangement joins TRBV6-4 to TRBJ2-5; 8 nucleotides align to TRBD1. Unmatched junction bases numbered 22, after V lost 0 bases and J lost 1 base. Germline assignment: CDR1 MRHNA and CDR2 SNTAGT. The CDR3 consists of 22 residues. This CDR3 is CASSDSGGPLGQGAVGQETQYF. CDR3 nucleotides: TGTGCCAGCAGTGACTCCGGGGGCCCGTTGGGCCAGGGGGCTGTTGGCCAAGAGACCCAGTACTTC.

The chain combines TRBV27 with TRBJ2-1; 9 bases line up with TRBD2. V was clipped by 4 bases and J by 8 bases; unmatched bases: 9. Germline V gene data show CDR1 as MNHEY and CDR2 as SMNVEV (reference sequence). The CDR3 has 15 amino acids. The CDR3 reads CASSSGTSLWDEQFF. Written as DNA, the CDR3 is TGTGCCAGCAGTTCCGGGACTAGCCTTTGGGATGAGCAGTTCTTC.

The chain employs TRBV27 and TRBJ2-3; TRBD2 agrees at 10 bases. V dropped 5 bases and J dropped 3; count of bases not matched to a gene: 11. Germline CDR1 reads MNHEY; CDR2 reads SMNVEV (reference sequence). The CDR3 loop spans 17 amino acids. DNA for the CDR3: TGTGCCAGCAGTCTTCTAGCGGGAGCTGCCGGAACAGATACGCAGTATTTT. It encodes CASSLLAGAAGTDTQYF.

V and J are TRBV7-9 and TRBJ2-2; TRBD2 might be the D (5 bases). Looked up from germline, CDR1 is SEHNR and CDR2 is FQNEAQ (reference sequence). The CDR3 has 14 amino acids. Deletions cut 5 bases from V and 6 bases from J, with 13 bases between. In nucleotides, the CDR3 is TGTGCCAGCAGCCTAAAAACCGGGGCCGGGGAGCTGTTTTTT. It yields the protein CASSLKTGAGELFF.

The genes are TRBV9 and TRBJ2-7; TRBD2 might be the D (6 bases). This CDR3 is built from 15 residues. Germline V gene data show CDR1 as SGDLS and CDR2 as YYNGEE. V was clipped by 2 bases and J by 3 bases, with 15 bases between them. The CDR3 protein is CASSVGTPRDYEQYF. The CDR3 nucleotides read TGTGCCAGCAGCGTGGGGACTCCCCGGGACTACGAGCAGTACTTC.

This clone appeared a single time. CDR3 nucleotides: TGTGCCAGCAGCTCGCCGAGGCAGGGGCCCTCGATGAACACTGAAGCTTTCTTT. Protein: CASSSPRQGPSMNTEAFF. This sequence joins TRBV11-1 and TRBJ1-1, with a possible D match to TRBD1 (6 bases). This CDR3 is 18 amino acids long. With 4 bases removed from V and 0 bases from J, the gap between germline ends came to 21 bases. The germline V gene has CDR1 SGHAT and CDR2 FQDESV (reference sequence). Variable domain in full (rest from reference TRBV11-1 and TRBJ1-1): EAEVAQSPRYKITEKSQAVAFWCDPISGHATLYWYRQILGQGPELLVQFQDESVVDDSQLPKDRFSAERLKGVDSTLKIQPAELGDSAMYLCASSSPRQGPSMNTEAFFGQGTRLTVV.